Here is one T cell receptor (beta chain) with its context. Its target is not known. Germline-derived CDR1 and CDR2 are LGHNA and YNFKEQ. V lost 0 bases and J 3 bases, leaving 21 bases between the germline ends. The CDR3 is made up of 18 amino acids. These data originate in a study of T-cell memory formation after mild COVID-19. Whole-study results and caveats: The study found balanced CD4/CD8 in clones contracting day 15 to 85 and a CD4+ lean in later expanders.

TCRdb re-called the 5' RACE reads with MiXCR, one entry per CDR3 protein. In the table there are about 390,000 distinct CDR3 sequences, approximately 21% of which are singletons. This receptor was identified in an adult woman who had mild COVID-19 (a few samples of this study predate the infection). Cell type and time point are not known. The sequencing input was PBMCs or a T cell subset sorted from them (not recorded which). The chain uses TRBV4-2 and TRBJ2-7; D unresolved. The CDR3 region has the DNA TGTGCCAGCAGCCAAGAGGTTAAAGTAAGCATCGGCTACTACGAGCAGTACTTC. As protein: CASSQEVKVSIGYYEQYF.